This TCR beta chain emerged from a study of blood T cell repertoires in COVID-19. Study background: The analysed material was cDNA or gDNA that came from T cells, B-cell-depleted T cells, or PBMCs.

The Seattle patients joined while their infection was active and were tracked longitudinally afterward. TCRdb's copy holds only in-frame clones and misses some; the assay was immunoSEQ multiplex PCR. Among 350,000 or so clones listed, roughly 90% were seen once. Material: peripheral blood. The receptor's source is a woman aged 60-75 years with COVID-19, enrolled during active disease.

The CDR3 bases are TGTGCCAGCAGCTTGGGGTTGTCGCCCAGGGGAAACACCATATATTTT. Amino acid sequence: CASSLGLSPRGNTIYF. This rearrangement joins TRBV5-4 to TRBJ1-3, with no clear D. V dropped 0 bases and J dropped 4 bases, with 14 bases sitting between them. Germline CDR1 SGHNT, CDR2 YYREEE (reference sequence). The CDR3 totals 16 residues.